This entry lists 32 T cell receptor beta chains sequenced from one sample in a study of OX40 agonist ivuxolimab in advanced cancers. TCRdb's copy holds only in-frame clones and misses some; the assay was immunoSEQ multiplex PCR. The data hold about 48,000 clones, with around nine tenths observed a single time. Sequenced here: CD4+ or CD8+ T cells sorted from blood, sampled in a trial of the OX40 agonist ivuxolimab. The receptors derive from an adult with an advanced solid tumor such as melanoma, head and neck, liver or kidney cancer.

The rearrangement links TRBV28 to TRBJ1-6; 7 nucleotides align to TRBD1. After removal of 3 bases from V and 7 bases from J, the junction contained 6 bases not matched to a gene. CDR3 length equals 15 residues. CDR1 is MDHEN, CDR2 SYDVKM, per germline. CDR3 sequence reads: CASSLTGTENSPLHF. The CDR3 DNA follows: TGTGCCAGCAGTTTGACCGGGACAGAAAATTCACCCCTCCACTTT.

This clone was seen only once. This chain links TRBV7-9 with TRBJ2-7, with TRBD2 identical over 9 bases. There are 15 residues in the CDR3. Germline loops: CDR1 SEHNR, CDR2 FQNEAQ (reference sequence). The V and J ends lost 4 bases and 6 bases, in that order; junction bases with no gene match: 10. CDR3 sequence: CASSSTGLAFSEQYF. CDR3 nucleotides: TGTGCCAGCAGCTCGACGGGACTAGCATTTTCCGAGCAGTACTTC.

This clone was seen just once. The chain recombines TRBV4-1 with TRBJ2-7; D tentatively reads TRBD1 or TRBD2 (5 bases each). This CDR3 spans 10 amino acids. Germline CDR1 reads MGHRA; CDR2 reads YSYEKL. The CDR3 region is CASSHQTEGV. Written as DNA, the CDR3 is TGCGCCAGCAGCCACCAGACAGAGGGCGTC.

This clone was picked up one time. V and J are TRBV5-4 and TRBJ2-7, with D uncertain. CDR1 and CDR2 (germline): SGHNT, YYREEE (reference sequence). The CDR3 is made up of 14 amino acids. The germline V and J ends were trimmed by 1 base and 2 bases, with 10 bases remaining between them. This chain's CDR3 is CASSLYPGPYEQYV. CDR3 sequence (DNA): TGTGCCAGCAGCTTGTATCCGGGCCCCTACGAGCAGTACGTC.

The chain has TRBV9 and TRBJ2-1, with TRBD2 matching over 7 bases. V lost 4 bases, J lost 4 bases, and 5 bases stayed unmatched. The length of the CDR3 is 14 residues. CDR1 and CDR2 (germline): SGDLS, YYNGEE. CDR3 sequence: CASSSGLPYNEQFF. CDR3 sequence (DNA): TGTGCCAGCAGCTCGGGACTACCTTACAATGAGCAGTTCTTC.

The J gene is TRBJ2-2, the V gene TRBV5-5; D could derive from TRBD1 or TRBD2 (6 bases each). The germline CDR1 and CDR2 sequences are SGHKS and YYEKEE (reference sequence). CDR3 length: 15 amino acids. Trimming removed 6 bases at V and 7 bases at J, with 19 bases between. CDR3 in amino acids: CASTRGTTRSGELFF. The CDR3, as DNA: TGTGCCAGCACACGGGGGACAACTAGAAGCGGGGAGCTGTTTTTT.

V is TRBV27 and J is TRBJ2-5, with TRBD2 matching over 9 bases. This CDR3 contains 14 residues. V lost 6 bases and J lost 4; bases outside the gene matches: 6. Per germline, CDR1 MNHEY and CDR2 SMNVEV (reference sequence). The CDR3 here is CASSLAGALETQYF. The CDR3 DNA is TGTGCCAGCAGCTTAGCGGGGGCGTTAGAGACCCAGTACTTC.

The chain links TRBV4-1 to TRBJ2-7; D not resolved. The CDR3 runs to 15 residues. Trimming shortened V by 2 bases and J by 5 bases, and 16 bases separated the two germline ends. CDR1 is MGHRA, CDR2 YSYEKL, per germline. CDR3 DNA sequence: TGCGCCAGCAGCCAAATTCCAGACGGTCTCCACGAGCAGTACTTC. Translated: CASSQIPDGLHEQYF.

The rearrangement uses TRBV18 and TRBJ1-3, with TRBD1 matching 10 bases. Trimming cost V 5 bases and J 0 bases; bases outside gene matches: 13. The CDR3 extends over 19 amino acids. Germline values: CDR1 KGHSH, CDR2 LQKENI. CDR3 loop: CASSIMGQGFMSSGNTIYF. The CDR3 DNA reads TGTGCCAGCTCAATCATGGGACAGGGGTTTATGAGCTCTGGAAACACCATATATTTT.

The chain employs TRBV9 and TRBJ1-1; D is ambiguous. This CDR3 has 16 residues. The germline CDR1 and CDR2 sequences are SGDLS and YYNGEE. The V gene lost 0 bases and the J gene lost 3 bases, with 15 bases spanning the gap. The CDR3 protein is CASSVVGGVWDTEAFF. The CDR3 coding sequence is TGTGCCAGCAGCGTAGTGGGCGGGGTCTGGGACACTGAAGCTTTCTTT. Using reference TRBV9 and TRBJ1-1 for the parts outside the CDR3, the full variable domain is DSGVTQTPKHLITATGQRVTLRCSPRSGDLSVYWYQQSLDQGLQFLIQYYNGEERAKGNILERFSAQQFPDLHSELNLSSLELGDSALYFCASSVVGGVWDTEAFFGQGTRLTVV.

This clone has a single count. The chain recombines TRBV19 with TRBJ2-1; D is perhaps TRBD2 (6 bases). The CDR3 has 14 residues. Germline V gene data show CDR1 as LNHDA and CDR2 as SQIVND (reference sequence). The V and J ends lost 5 bases and 5 bases respectively, with 13 bases between them. CDR3 nucleotides: TGTGCCAGTAGTTTGCCGGGAGTCCACAATGAGCAGTTCTTC. This sequence encodes CASSLPGVHNEQFF.

This chain links TRBV9 with TRBJ1-3; a possible D gene is TRBD1 (5 bases). The germline CDR1 and CDR2 sequences are SGDLS and YYNGEE. V lost 3 bases, J lost 0 bases, and 13 bases lay in between. The length of the CDR3 is 16 residues. The CDR3 sequence is CASSDRDGISGNTIYF. The CDR3 nucleotides are TGTGCCAGCAGCGACCGGGACGGGATCTCTGGAAACACCATATATTTT.

The rearrangement links TRBV23-1 to TRBJ2-3; weak D call: TRBD2 (5 bases). TRBV23-1 is filed as an ORF, its function uncertain. This CDR3 comprises 17 residues. Between the trimmed V and J ends, which lost 4 bases and 8 bases, there was a span of 25 bases. CDR3 in DNA: TGCGCCAGCAGTCCGAAAGAGAGGAGGCGACGAAAAGCTACGCAGTATTTT. Amino acid sequence: CASSPKERRRRKATQYF.

The chain carries TRBV27 and TRBJ2-1; 7 positions match TRBD2. The germline V gene encodes CDR1 MNHEY and CDR2 SMNVEV (reference sequence). The CDR3 is 14 residues long. Unmatched junction bases numbered 1, after V lost 2 bases and J lost 3 bases. CDR3 nucleotide sequence: TGTGCCAGCAGTTTAAGCGGGATCTACAATGAGCAGTTCTTC. This gives the protein CASSLSGIYNEQFF.

The chain recombines TRBV5-8 with TRBJ2-4; D remains unclear. V was pared by 4 bases and J by 1 base, with 18 bases between. The CDR3 runs to 17 residues. In germline, CDR1 is SGHTS, CDR2 YDEGEE. The CDR3 here is CASSGLEADIAKNIQYF. CDR3 DNA sequence: TGTGCCAGCAGCGGTCTAGAAGCCGACATTGCCAAAAACATTCAGTACTTC.

This sequence joins TRBV6-6 and TRBJ2-3; D remains unclear. Germline lookup yields CDR1 MNHNY and CDR2 SVGAGI (reference sequence). V dropped 4 bases and J dropped 4 bases, with 3 bases sitting between them. The length of the CDR3 is 11 residues. CDR3 region: CASSFPDTQYF. The CDR3 DNA reads as TGTGCCAGCAGTTTCCCAGATACGCAGTATTTT.

To note about this clone: The identical CDR3 is also encoded by other nucleotide sequences in the sample. V and J are TRBV27 and TRBJ2-7; weak D call: TRBD2 (6 bases). Per germline, CDR1 MNHEY and CDR2 SMNVEV (reference sequence). The CDR3 length is 14 residues. The V end lost 2 bases, the J end lost 0 bases, and 8 bases lay between the germline ends. The DNA of the CDR3 is TGTGCCAGCAGTTTAAGCGGGTCCTCCTACGAGCAGTACTTC. Its translation: CASSLSGSSYEQYF.

The chain carries TRBV6-6 and TRBJ1-2, with D uncertain. CDR3 size: 15 residues. Germline CDR1 and CDR2: MNHNY and SVGAGI (reference sequence). V lost 0 bases to trimming and J lost 5 bases, with 13 bases between them. The CDR3 sequence is CASSYSSRVDYGYTF. In DNA, the CDR3 is TGTGCCAGCAGTTACTCGAGTCGGGTGGATTATGGCTACACCTTC.

This chain links TRBV2 with TRBJ2-1; the match to TRBD1 covers 8 bases. Germline trimming cut 3 bases from V and 8 bases from J; bases unmatched to any gene: 12. Looked up from germline, CDR1 is SNHLY and CDR2 is FYNNEI. The CDR3 spans 16 residues. The CDR3 DNA sequence: TGTGCCAGCAGTGAGCGGACAGGGTTTTTTGTGTATGAGCAGTTCTTC. This codes for CASSERTGFFVYEQFF.

The chain is built from TRBV5-5 and TRBJ2-7; 7 bases are a match to TRBD2. The length of the CDR3 is 14 residues. CDR1 SGHKS and CDR2 YYEKEE come from the germline V gene (reference sequence). With 1 base clipped from V and 6 bases from J, the junction kept 7 bases outside the gene matches. The CDR3 nucleotides are TGTGCCAGCAGCTTGTCGGGAGGCCCCCGCGAGCAGTACTTC. Its translation is CASSLSGGPREQYF.

The chain recombines TRBV28 with TRBJ2-1, with 12 bases identical to TRBD2. Per the germline V gene, CDR1 is MDHEN and CDR2 is SYDVKM. CDR3 length: 22 residues. J gave up 0 bases and V 4 bases, and 19 bases lay outside the gene matches. The CDR3 loop reads CASSSLNILTSGGLRSYNEQFF. For the CDR3, the DNA is TGTGCCAGCAGTTCCCTCAACATTTTGACTAGCGGGGGACTGCGCTCCTACAATGAGCAGTTCTTC.

This chain links TRBV30 with TRBJ2-7; D is unresolved. The CDR3 runs to 11 residues. Germline-derived CDR1 and CDR2 are GTSNPN and SVGIG (reference sequence). V was trimmed by 1 base and J by 7 bases, leaving 8 bases between them. The CDR3: CAWSDGGEQYF. The CDR3 region has the DNA TGTGCCTGGAGTGATGGCGGAGAGCAGTACTTC.

The J gene is TRBJ2-7, the V gene TRBV7-3, with D perhaps being TRBD1 or TRBD2 (5 bases each). Germline lookup yields CDR1 SGHTA and CDR2 FQGTGA. The length of the CDR3 is 14 residues. Trimming took 2 bases from V and 5 from J, leaving 13 bases between them. The CDR3: CASSLDGTLDEQYF. The CDR3 coding sequence is TGTGCCAGCAGCTTAGACGGGACGCTGGACGAGCAGTACTTC.

This chain joins TRBV7-8 and TRBJ2-6; D is possibly TRBD2 (6 bases). Germline CDR1 is SGHVS and CDR2 is FQNEAQ. The CDR3 is 15 residues long. V shed 7 bases and J shed 2 bases, with 12 bases lying between them. The CDR3, as DNA: TGTGCCAGCATCCACCGGAGGGCTGGGGCCAACGTCCTGACTTTC. Translation: CASIHRRAGANVLTF.

CDR3 sequence reads: CASAGQREGPGEQYF. The CDR3 coding sequence is TGTGCCAGCGCCGGACAGCGGGAGGGCCCGGGCGAGCAGTACTTC. The V gene is TRBV7-9, the J gene TRBJ2-7; 10 bases are shared with TRBD2. There are 15 residues in the CDR3. Germline V gene data show CDR1 as SEHNR and CDR2 as FQNEAQ (reference sequence). V gave up 8 bases and J gave up 6 bases; unmatched junction bases: 13. Full variable domain (missing parts from reference TRBV7-9 and TRBJ2-7): DTGVSQNPRHKITKRGQNVTFRCDPISEHNRLYWYRQTLGQGPEFLTYFQNEAQLEKSRLLSDRFSAERPKGSFSTLEIQRTEQGDSAMYLCASAGQREGPGEQYFGPGTRLTVT.

This sequence joins TRBV4-3 and TRBJ1-4, with TRBD1 identical over 8 bases. The germline V gene encodes CDR1 LGHNA and CDR2 YSLEER. V gave up 3 bases and J gave up 8 bases; unmatched junction bases: 11. There are 16 residues in the CDR3. Here the CDR3 reads CASSQRPGGTGEKLFF. The CDR3 DNA follows: TGCGCCAGCAGCCAGAGGCCAGGGGGCACTGGGGAAAAACTGTTTTTT.

The rearrangement uses TRBV6-5 and TRBJ1-1; D unclear. This CDR3 region has 13 residues. Germline CDR1 MNHEY, CDR2 SVGAGI. Trimming shortened V by 0 bases and J by 5 bases, and 7 bases separated the two germline ends. Here the CDR3 reads CASSYSSVTEAFF. The DNA for the CDR3 is TGTGCCAGCAGTTACTCGAGTGTAACTGAAGCTTTCTTT.

This chain connects TRBV7-2 to TRBJ2-1; no clear D gene. Germline lookup yields CDR1 SGHTA and CDR2 FQGNSA. CDR3 size: 14 residues. V was trimmed by 4 bases and J by 6 bases, leaving 13 bases between them. This chain's CDR3 is CASSYPYLVNEQFF. DNA for the CDR3: TGTGCCAGCAGCTACCCATACCTAGTCAATGAGCAGTTCTTC.

This clone has more than one count but fewer than ten. The chain has TRBV27 and TRBJ1-2; D gene ambiguous. Trimming cost V 8 bases and J 5 bases, with 15 bases left between them. The CDR3 is 13 residues long. Germline CDR1 reads MNHEY; CDR2 reads SMNVEV (reference sequence). CDR3 in amino acids: CASSTREGYGYTF. The CDR3 DNA is TGTGCCAGCTCGACGAGGGAAGGGTATGGCTACACCTTC.

This clone appeared a single time. The V call is TRBV5-1, the J call TRBJ2-1; D may correspond to TRBD1 or TRBD2 (5 bases each). Per the germline V gene, CDR1 is SGHRS and CDR2 is YFSETQ. Between the trimmed V and J ends, which lost 0 bases and 2 bases, there was a span of 9 bases. The CDR3 is 15 residues long. CDR3 nucleotide sequence: TGCGCCAGCAGCTTGGGGACGGGGCCCTACAATGAGCAGTTCTTC. Protein sequence: CASSLGTGPYNEQFF.

The chain combines TRBV4-3 with TRBJ2-7; 7 nucleotides match TRBD2. CDR3 length: 17 amino acids. The V gene end was trimmed by 0 bases and the J gene end by 0 bases; junction bases not matched to a gene: 8. CDR1 LGHNA and CDR2 YSLEER come from the germline V gene. CDR3 nucleotides: TGCGCCAGCAGCCAAGATTGGGCGGGGGAAAGCTCCTACGAGCAGTACTTC. Translating gives CASSQDWAGESSYEQYF.

This rearrangement joins TRBV9 to TRBJ2-5; D possibly matches TRBD1 or TRBD2 (5 bases each). The CDR3 is made up of 15 amino acids. The V gene's germline CDR1 is SGDLS and CDR2 YYNGEE. The germline V and J ends were trimmed by 4 bases and 1 base, with 14 bases remaining between them. The CDR3, as DNA: TGTGCCAGCAGCAGTAGGGCAGGGACCCAAGAGACCCAGTACTTC. As protein: CASSSRAGTQETQYF.